What follows are 20 T cell receptor beta chains derived from one specimen sequenced in a study of shared clonotypes between healthy human individuals. Method: immunoSEQ multiplex PCR; TCRdb's copy keeps in-frame clones and lacks some. Found here are 2 million to 2.5 million clones, 90% to 95% of them singletons; the top ten hold around 0.4%. What was sequenced was naive CD4+ T cells from PBMCs. Subset described: CD45RA+ positively selected. Every receptor here comes from a man aged 18 to 30 in good health. Some clones in this sample may be carry-over from other donors' samples.

This clone appeared a few times. This sequence joins TRBV6-5 and TRBJ1-4; D ambiguous. The ends were cut back, 2 bases at V and 8 bases at J, with 9 bases in the middle. Per germline, CDR1 MNHEY and CDR2 SVGAGI. The length of the CDR3 is 13 residues. CDR3 coding DNA: TGTGCCAGCAGTTACGAACCCCAGGAAAAACTGTTTTTT. Protein product: CASSYEPQEKLFF.

This chain connects TRBV19 to TRBJ1-2; the D is unclear. This CDR3 comprises 12 residues. The V gene's germline CDR1 is LNHDA and CDR2 SQIVND (reference sequence). V was pared by 5 bases and J by 4 bases, with 8 bases between. The CDR3 region has the DNA TGTGCCAGTAGTTATTCGACCTATGGCTACACCTTC. Translation: CASSYSTYGYTF.

The V call is TRBV5-8, the J call TRBJ2-1; the match to TRBD2 covers 8 bases. The CDR3 loop spans 19 amino acids. After removal of 2 bases from V and 2 bases from J, the junction contained 15 bases not matched to a gene. Germline lookup yields CDR1 SGHTS and CDR2 YDEGEE. The CDR3: CASSLYLRASGGAYNEQFF. The CDR3 DNA reads TGTGCCAGCAGCTTATACCTTCGGGCCTCGGGAGGGGCCTACAATGAGCAGTTCTTC.

V gene TRBV5-4 combines with J gene TRBJ2-3; no definite D call. Between the trimmed V and J ends, which lost 6 bases and 0 bases, there was a span of 8 bases. This CDR3 region has 13 residues. Germline V lookup: CDR1 SGHNT, CDR2 YYREEE (reference sequence). The CDR3 here is CASNPPSTDTQYF. CDR3 nucleotides: TGTGCCAGCAACCCCCCTAGCACAGATACGCAGTATTTT. Complete variable domain (other parts from reference TRBV5-4 and TRBJ2-3): ETGVTQSPTHLIKTRGQQVTLRCSSQSGHNTVSWYQQALGQGPQFIFQYYREEENGRGNFPPRFSGLQFPNYSSELNVNALELDDSALYLCASNPPSTDTQYFGPGTRLTVL.

The chain links TRBV5-1 to TRBJ2-7; D possibly matches TRBD1 or TRBD2 (5 bases each). V gave up 3 bases and J gave up 2 bases, with 12 bases separating them. From germline, CDR1 is SGHRS and CDR2 YFSETQ. The CDR3 has 14 residues. For the CDR3, the DNA is TGCGCCAGCAGCTGGACTGGGGACCCCTACGAGCAGTACTTC. Translation: CASSWTGDPYEQYF.

This clone was observed a few times. The J gene is TRBJ1-1, the V gene TRBV7-6; D ambiguous. With 5 bases removed from V and 1 base from J, the gap between germline ends came to 11 bases. This CDR3 is 14 amino acids long. In germline, CDR1 is SGHVS, CDR2 FNYEAQ. The CDR3 sequence: CASSREAANTEAFF. The CDR3 region has the DNA TGTGCCAGCAGCCGGGAGGCAGCGAACACTGAAGCTTTCTTT.

This clone was counted a few times. The V gene is TRBV28, the J gene TRBJ1-1, with 7 bases fitting TRBD1. The CDR3 covers 15 residues. Germline V gives CDR1 MDHEN, CDR2 SYDVKM. Germline trimming cut 6 bases from V and 0 bases from J; bases unmatched to any gene: 7. As DNA, the CDR3 is TGTGCCAGCAGGCCTACAGGGGTGGTGAACACTGAAGCTTTCTTT. Translation: CASRPTGVVNTEAFF.

This CDR3 reads CASSLKTSLNEQFF. The CDR3 coding sequence is TGTGCCAGCAGCCTTAAGACTAGCTTGAATGAGCAGTTCTTC. The V and J genes are TRBV5-6 and TRBJ2-1; TRBD2 aligns across 7 bases. From germline, CDR1 is SGHDT and CDR2 YYEEEE. J was trimmed by 7 bases and V by 4 bases; bases with no gene match: 8. The CDR3 extends over 14 amino acids.

J is TRBJ2-2 and V is TRBV7-2, with D possibly being TRBD1 (5 bases). Trimming shortened V by 4 bases and J by 4 bases, and 13 bases separated the two germline ends. Looked up from germline, CDR1 is SGHTA and CDR2 is FQGNSA. The CDR3 consists of 15 residues. The CDR3 loop is CASSSPFRATGELFF. The CDR3, as DNA: TGTGCCAGCAGCTCCCCCTTCAGGGCCACCGGGGAGCTGTTTTTT. The entire variable domain, with the rest obtained from reference TRBV7-2 and TRBJ2-2, is as follows: GAGVSQSPSNKVTEKGKDVELRCDPISGHTALYWYRQSLGQGLEFLIYFQGNSAPDKSGLPSDRFSAERTGGSVSTLTIQRTQQEDSAVYLCASSSPFRATGELFFGEGSRLTVL.

Only a few counts were recorded for this clone. The genes are TRBV10-2 and TRBJ1-1; 11 bases fit TRBD1. The CDR3 covers 15 residues. Per germline, CDR1 WSHSY and CDR2 SAAADI. With V trimmed by 4 bases and J by 4 bases, 5 bases remained unmatched. CDR3: CASSASGTGGTEAFF. The DNA for the CDR3 is TGCGCCAGCAGTGCCTCCGGGACAGGGGGCACTGAAGCTTTCTTT.

The genes are TRBV21-1 and TRBJ2-7; TRBD2 was called by the table and not checked on the DNA. TRBV21-1 is a listed pseudogene. The CDR3 length is 21 residues. The CDR3 sequence: CASSKVGDRTSGRGLYREQYF. CDR3 bases: TGTGCCAGCAGCAAAGTCGGGGATCGGACTAGCGGGAGAGGGCTCTATCGCGAGCAGTACTTC.

J is TRBJ1-5 and V is TRBV5-1; 7 nucleotides align to TRBD1. V was clipped by 4 bases and J by 6 bases; unmatched bases: 10. CDR1 is SGHRS, CDR2 YFSETQ, per germline. The CDR3 covers 15 residues. The chain's CDR3 is CASSLGIQGSQPQHF. As DNA, the CDR3 is TGCGCCAGCAGCCTCGGGATACAGGGGAGTCAGCCCCAGCATTTT.

The rearrangement uses TRBV30 and TRBJ1-3; D not certain. Trimming stripped 3 bases from V and 0 bases from J, with 9 bases between. The V gene's germline CDR1 is GTSNPN and CDR2 SVGIG (reference sequence). The CDR3 spans 14 residues. CDR3 sequence (DNA): TGTGCCTGGAGCGGGAGTAGCTCTGGAAACACCATATATTTT. It yields the protein CAWSGSSSGNTIYF. Using reference TRBV30 and TRBJ1-3 for the parts outside the CDR3, the full variable domain is SQTIHQWPATLVQPVGSPLSLECTVEGTSNPNLYWYRQAAGRGLQLLFYSVGIGQISSEVPQNLSASRPQDRQFILSSKKLLLSDSGFYLCAWSGSSSGNTIYFGEGSWLTVV.

The V and J genes are TRBV5-1 and TRBJ1-2, with 10 bases matching TRBD1. CDR3 length: 12 amino acids. Germline CDR1 is SGHRS and CDR2 is YFSETQ. Trimming took 5 bases from V and 7 from J; bases not matched to a gene: 2. CDR3 bases: TGCGCCAGCAGGGGGACAGGGGCTGGCTACACCTTC. Translated: CASRGTGAGYTF.

This rearrangement joins TRBV2 to TRBJ1-4; D remains unclear. The CDR3 spans 14 residues. Germline lookup yields CDR1 SNHLY and CDR2 FYNNEI. V was trimmed by 6 bases and J by 5 bases, leaving 13 bases between them. The CDR3 region is CASSFERLNEKLFF. CDR3 sequence (DNA): TGTGCCAGCAGCTTCGAGAGACTGAATGAAAAACTGTTTTTT. The full variable domain, its missing parts supplied by reference TRBV2 and TRBJ1-4, is EPEVTQTPSHQVTQMGQEVILRCVPISNHLYFYWYRQILGQKVEFLVSFYNNEISEKSEIFDDQFSVERPDGSNFTLKIRSTKLEDSAMYFCASSFERLNEKLFFGSGTQLSVL.

The rearrangement joins TRBV14 to TRBJ1-2; 7 bases line up with TRBD1. The CDR3 runs 17 residues. J gave up 4 bases and V 2 bases, and 13 bases lay outside the gene matches. CDR1 and CDR2 from the germline V gene are SGHDN and FVKESK. CDR3 DNA sequence: TGTGCCAGCAGCCAACCCGGGACAGCGAATAGCCCCTATGGCTACACCTTC. It encodes CASSQPGTANSPYGYTF.

The chain recombines TRBV18 with TRBJ1-5; tentatively, D is TRBD1 (5 bases). The CDR3 consists of 13 residues. Germline CDR1 and CDR2: KGHSH and LQKENI. The V gene lost 4 bases and the J gene lost 8 bases, with 12 bases spanning the gap. In DNA, the CDR3 is TGTGCCAGCTCACGGGACGGACCTAAGCCCCAGCATTTT. Translated, it gives CASSRDGPKPQHF.

This chain joins TRBV4-1 and TRBJ2-2; TRBD2 is a possible D gene (6 bases). Germline V gene sequence: CDR1 MGHRA, CDR2 YSYEKL. The length of the CDR3 is 18 residues. Trimming took off 0 bases at V and 2 bases at J, with 16 bases between the two ends. CDR3 region: CASSQEGPRRANTGELFF. DNA of the CDR3: TGCGCCAGCAGCCAAGAAGGCCCTAGGAGGGCAAACACCGGGGAGCTGTTTTTT.

This clone was seen only once. Other DNA sequences in the same sample also yield this CDR3. The chain couples TRBV18 to TRBJ1-3; weak D call: TRBD1 (5 bases). The CDR3 contains 15 residues. The V gene lost 2 bases and the J gene lost 0 bases, with 8 bases spanning the gap. The germline gives CDR1 KGHSH, CDR2 LQKENI. In nucleotides, the CDR3 is TGTGCCAGCTCACCAACAGGCAGCTCTGGAAACACCATATATTTT. It encodes CASSPTGSSGNTIYF.

The rearrangement joins TRBV28 to TRBJ1-2; 7 bases are shared with TRBD1. The CDR3 contains 14 residues. Germline assignment: CDR1 MDHEN and CDR2 SYDVKM. The V segment lost 6 bases and the J segment 7 bases; nucleotides outside the gene matches: 11. CDR3 in DNA: TGTGCCAGCAGCCCAAACGACAGGGCTAGTGGCTACACCTTC. Protein sequence: CASSPNDRASGYTF.